The T cell receptor (beta chain) described here comes from a study of CD8 T cells in ankylosing spondylitis (dated by TCRdb to about 2017). With regard to the full study: To find TCR variants linked to disease, the study profiled T cell receptor beta repertoires in ankylosing spondylitis patients and healthy donors. In total, the full study cohort was made up of 100 to 140 healthy donors and more than 20 ankylosing spondylitis patients. Samples of peripheral blood were taken, and for ankylosing spondylitis patients, synovial fluid was collected as well. On the study overall, not on this receptor specifically: The disease-linked clones were reported as significantly enriched in matched synovial fluid samples from ankylosing spondylitis patients. The disease-linked clones had a CD8+ phenotype and were found at relatively low frequencies in peripheral blood. Some motif variants were previously reported in synovial fluid and blood of reactive arthritis patients, suggesting common disease-initiation mechanisms. Blood from ankylosing spondylitis patients appeared to be characterized by a TCR beta motif made up of under ten highly homologous amino acid variants.

Sequencing instrument: Illumina HiSeq 2500. TCR beta libraries were prepared by quantitative 5'-RACE with molecular barcodes. The study's own analysis went as follows. Disease-linked TCR variants were identified with a new computational method built on a probabilistic model of VDJ rearrangement. TCRdb reprocessed the public reads (quality trimming at Q25 with fastp, clone calling with MiXCR) and kept in-frame beta chains. Duplicate CDR3 protein sequences are folded into a single record with the most common DNA and genes. TCRdb, not the authors, supplied the V and J calls. The sample yields about 220,000 distinct CDR3 sequences; 6% to 8.5% were counted once. The ten largest clones represent 14% of the sample. This clonotype has at least ten counts. The specificity of this receptor is unknown. No much larger clonotype is one base removed from it; base qualities were not supplied. From the cysteine through the phenylalanine, the CDR3 covers 14 amino acids. Of the read, only the CDR3 DNA is kept; its 42 bases are in frame from base 1. Trimming leaves V shorter by 5 bases and J shorter by 6 bases, with the junction holding 10 bases beyond the gene matches. CDR1 DFQATT and CDR2 SNEGSKA are derived from the germline V gene (reference sequence).

The sequence was collected from a male donor with ankylosing spondylitis. The sample taken for sequencing was blood, either unsorted or a sorted T cell fraction (not recorded which). The V and J segments used are TRBV20-1 and TRBJ2-7; a stretch of 10 junction bases matches TRBD2. The nucleotide sequence reads TGCAGTGCTCCTCTGGAGCGGGAGGGCCGCGAGCAGTACTTC. This gives the protein CSAPLEREGREQYF.